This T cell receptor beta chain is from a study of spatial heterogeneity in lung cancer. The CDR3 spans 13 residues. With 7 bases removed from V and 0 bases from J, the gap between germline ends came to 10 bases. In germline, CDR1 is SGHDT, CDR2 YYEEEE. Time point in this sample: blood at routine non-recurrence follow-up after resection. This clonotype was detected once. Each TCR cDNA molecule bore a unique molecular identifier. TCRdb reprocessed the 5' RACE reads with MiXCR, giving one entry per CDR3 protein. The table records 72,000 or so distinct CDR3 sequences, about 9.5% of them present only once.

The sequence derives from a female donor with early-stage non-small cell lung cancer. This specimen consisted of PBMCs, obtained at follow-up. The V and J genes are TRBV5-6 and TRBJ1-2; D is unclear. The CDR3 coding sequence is TGTGCCAGCGCATACGACGCTAACTATGGCTACACCTTC. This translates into CASAYDANYGYTF.